This T cell receptor (beta chain) was profiled in a study of CD8 T cells in ankylosing spondylitis. The CDR3 is 19 amino acids. The V gene's germline CDR1 is LNHDA and CDR2 SQIVND (reference sequence). Trimming removed 5 bases from V and 2 bases from J; junction bases left unmatched: 16. With molecular barcodes, quantitative 5'-RACE was used to make the TCR beta libraries. TCRdb reprocessed the 5' RACE reads via MiXCR and lists one record per CDR3 protein. Of 330,000 or so distinct CDR3 sequences listed, 8% are singletons. Findings and limits, study-wide: Disease-linked clones displayed a CD8+ phenotype and appeared relatively rarely in peripheral blood. Past research had described some motif variants in reactive arthritis synovial fluid and blood. It appeared that ankylosing spondylitis blood was characterized by a TCR beta motif of roughly 8 highly homologous variants.

This clonotype was seen a handful of times. Antigen: not known. This receptor was taken from a male donor with ankylosing spondylitis. Sequences were obtained from blood, either unsorted or a sorted T cell fraction (not recorded which). The V call is TRBV19, the J call TRBJ2-1; 9 bases are shared with TRBD2. CDR3 sequence: CASSEGLAPGGFPYNEQFF. CDR3 DNA: TGTGCCAGTAGTGAGGGACTAGCTCCTGGAGGTTTCCCCTACAATGAGCAGTTCTTC.